Below, one T cell receptor beta chain is given with its context. The sample comes from a study of shared clonotypes between healthy human individuals. Background on the study: Serving as donors were a couple of women and a few men, whose ages spanned 18 to 49.

TCRdb keeps only in-frame clones here, not all; method: immunoSEQ multiplex PCR. The repertoire holds about 1 million clones, with around 76% as singletons. In germline, CDR1 is MNHEY, CDR2 SVGAGI. CDR3 size: 14 residues. With V trimmed by 6 bases and J by 0 bases, 4 bases remained unmatched. The source material was memory CD4+ T cells sorted from blood. Subset defined: CD45RA-negative fraction. The rearrangement links TRBV6-5 to TRBJ1-1; 7 nucleotides match TRBD1. The sequence was obtained from a man between 18 and 29 years old in good health. CDR3 sequence: CASRLQGMNTEAFF. The CDR3 DNA reads TGTGCCAGCAGACTACAGGGGATGAACACTGAAGCTTTCTTT.